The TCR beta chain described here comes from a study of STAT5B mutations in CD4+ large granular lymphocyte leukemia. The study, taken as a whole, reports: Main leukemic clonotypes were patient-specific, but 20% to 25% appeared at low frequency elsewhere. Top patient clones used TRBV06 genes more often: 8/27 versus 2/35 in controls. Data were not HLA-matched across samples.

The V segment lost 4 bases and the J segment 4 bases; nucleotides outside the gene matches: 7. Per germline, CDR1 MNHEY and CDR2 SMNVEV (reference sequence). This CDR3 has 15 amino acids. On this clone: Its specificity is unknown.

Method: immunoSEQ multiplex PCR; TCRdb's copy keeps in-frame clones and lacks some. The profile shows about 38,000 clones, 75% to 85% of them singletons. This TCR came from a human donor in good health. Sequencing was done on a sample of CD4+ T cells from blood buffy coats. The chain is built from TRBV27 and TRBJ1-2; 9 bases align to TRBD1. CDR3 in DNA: TGTGCCAGCAGTTCCAAGGGACAGGGCCTCTATGGCTACACCTTC. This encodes CASSSKGQGLYGYTF.